The 15 T cell receptor beta chains listed next were all sequenced from one sample in a study of blood T cells in healthy people across ages. Primers used in a second PCR of about 7 to 12 cycles were a sample-barcoded 5' primer and a J-beta primer mix. TCRdb itself ran the 5' RACE reads through MiXCR, one entry per CDR3 protein. The table shows 850,000 to 1,100,000 distinct CDR3 sequences, with about two fifths occurring only once. Sequenced: blood. The source is a man between 18 and 35 years old in good health.

This rearrangement joins TRBV20-1 to TRBJ2-1; 11 bases agree with TRBD2. CDR1 DFQATT and CDR2 SNEGSKA come from the germline V gene (reference sequence). J gave up 7 bases and V 0 bases, and 5 bases lay outside the gene matches. The CDR3 is 15 amino acids. The CDR3 DNA is TGCAGTGCTAGAGATAGCGGGGGGGCTTGGAATGAGCAGTTCTTC. The encoded protein is CSARDSGGAWNEQFF.

The J gene is TRBJ1-1, the V gene TRBV9, with TRBD1 identical over 7 bases. The CDR3 length is 16 residues. Losses at the gene ends were 1 base for V and 2 bases for J; bases not matched to a gene: 8. Per the germline V gene, CDR1 is SGDLS and CDR2 is YYNGEE. CDR3 sequence: CASSVSGQHINTEAFF. In nucleotides, the CDR3 is TGTGCCAGCAGCGTATCGGGACAGCACATCAACACTGAAGCTTTCTTT.

This chain links TRBV12-3 or TRBV12-4 with TRBJ1-1, with 7 positions matching TRBD1. V lost 6 bases, J lost 5 bases, and 9 bases stayed unmatched. The CDR3 runs to 14 residues. The CDR3 reads CASRRQGIGTEAFF. CDR3 nucleotides: TGTGCCAGCAGACGACAGGGTATAGGGACTGAAGCTTTCTTT.

This clonotype was found a few times. This sequence joins TRBV7-2 and TRBJ2-1; 13 bases are a match to TRBD2. V shed 3 bases and J 9 bases; nucleotides not matched to a gene: 5. The CDR3 length is 15 residues. CDR1 and CDR2 (germline): SGHTA, FQGNSA. CDR3 residues: CASSFTSGGAGEQFF. CDR3 sequence (DNA): TGTGCCAGCAGCTTCACTAGCGGGGGGGCCGGTGAGCAGTTCTTC.

The rearrangement uses TRBV10-2 and TRBJ2-4; 14 bases are shared with TRBD2. V trimming: 4 bases; J trimming: 0 bases; junction bases outside the gene matches: 5. CDR3 length: 18 residues. Germline loops: CDR1 WSHSY, CDR2 SAAADI. The CDR3 DNA sequence: TGCGCCAGCAGTGTGGGGACTAGCGGGGGCCTAGCCAAAAACATTCAGTACTTC. Translating gives CASSVGTSGGLAKNIQYF.

The CDR3 bases are TGTGCCACCAGTGATTTCCCCCAAGGACAGGCGAAGCAAGAGACCCAGTACTTC. It codes for CATSDFPQGQAKQETQYF. The J gene is TRBJ2-5, the V gene TRBV24-1, with 7 bases fitting TRBD1. The trim removed 1 base at V and 2 bases at J, leaving 12 bases unmatched. CDR3 length: 18 residues. Germline-derived CDR1 and CDR2 are KGHDR and SFDVKD.

This clonotype was found a few times. V gene TRBV18 combines with J gene TRBJ1-2; D gene ambiguous. This CDR3 has 13 amino acids. The germline gives CDR1 KGHSH, CDR2 LQKENI. Trimming shortened V by 2 bases and J by 7 bases, and 11 bases separated the two germline ends. CDR3 loop: CASSPTDEGGYTF. In nucleotides, the CDR3 is TGTGCCAGCTCACCAACGGACGAGGGTGGCTACACCTTC.

V usage is TRBV6-2 or TRBV6-3 and J usage is TRBJ2-1, with TRBD2 as a possible D gene (5 bases). The assigned J gene may be wrong: the sequence end matches TRBJ2-7 better. CDR1 is MNHEY, CDR2 SVGEGT, per germline. The CDR3 contains 14 residues. The CDR3 DNA is TGTGCCAGTTCCCGGGATCAACCCTACAATGAGCAGTACTTC. Translation: CASSRDQPYNEQYF.

This clonotype was detected only a few times. V and J are TRBV7-8 and TRBJ1-1; the D gene is possibly TRBD1 (6 bases). Germline V lookup: CDR1 SGHVS, CDR2 FQNEAQ. V was clipped by 2 bases and J by 2 bases, with 21 bases between them. The CDR3 has 18 amino acids. CDR3 amino acids: CASSLRNTGGWGNTEAFF. The CDR3 coding sequence is TGTGCCAGCAGCTTACGAAATACTGGGGGCTGGGGTAACACTGAAGCTTTCTTT.

The rearrangement links TRBV28 to TRBJ2-3; TRBD2 might be the D (7 bases). V lost 10 bases, J lost 5 bases, and 16 bases lay in between. Per germline, CDR1 MDHEN and CDR2 SYDVKM. CDR3 length equals 13 residues. The DNA of the CDR3 is TGTGCCACAACGGAGGGGGGGGTAGATACGCAGTATTTT. Translated: CATTEGGVDTQYF.

The rearrangement uses TRBV3-1 and TRBJ2-1; TRBD1 is a possible D gene (5 bases). Looked up from germline, CDR1 is LGHDT and CDR2 is YNNKEL (reference sequence). The CDR3 covers 14 residues. V gave up 1 base and J gave up 4 bases, with 8 bases separating them. The CDR3 here is CASSQVQEYNEQFF. The CDR3 DNA sequence: TGTGCCAGCAGCCAAGTACAGGAATACAATGAGCAGTTCTTC.

This chain links TRBV20-1 with TRBJ2-2, with D perhaps matching TRBD1 or TRBD2 (5 bases each). The CDR3 spans 13 residues. The germline V gene encodes CDR1 DFQATT and CDR2 SNEGSKA (reference sequence). V was pared by 3 bases and J by 4 bases, with 9 bases between. This CDR3 reads CSASRDATGELFF. CDR3 nucleotide sequence: TGCAGTGCTAGCAGGGACGCCACCGGGGAGCTGTTTTTT.

This clonotype turned up a few times. The CDR3 here is CSAPRPGNYEQYF. CDR3 DNA sequence: TGCAGTGCTCCCAGGCCTGGGAACTACGAGCAGTACTTC. The rearrangement uses TRBV20-1 and TRBJ2-5; D unresolved. The end of the DNA is better explained by TRBJ2-7, so the J call may be wrong. The CDR3 length is 13 residues. CDR1 is DFQATT, CDR2 SNEGSKA, per germline (reference sequence).

The J gene is TRBJ2-3, the V gene TRBV20-1, with 8 bases fitting TRBD1. J lost 2 bases, V lost 1 base, and 5 bases had no gene match. CDR3 length: 15 residues. CDR1 and CDR2 (germline): DFQATT, SNEGSKA (reference sequence). The CDR3 region is CSARGADRVTDTQYF. The CDR3 coding sequence is TGCAGTGCTAGAGGAGCGGACAGGGTCACAGATACGCAGTATTTT.

This clonotype was detected only a few times. The rearrangement joins TRBV2 to TRBJ2-1, with D unclear. This CDR3 has 15 amino acids. With 6 bases removed from V and 0 bases from J, the gap between germline ends came to 12 bases. Per germline, CDR1 SNHLY and CDR2 FYNNEI. The CDR3 spells CASRVATVSYNEQFF. CDR3 sequence (DNA): TGTGCCAGCAGGGTTGCCACAGTCTCCTACAATGAGCAGTTCTTC.